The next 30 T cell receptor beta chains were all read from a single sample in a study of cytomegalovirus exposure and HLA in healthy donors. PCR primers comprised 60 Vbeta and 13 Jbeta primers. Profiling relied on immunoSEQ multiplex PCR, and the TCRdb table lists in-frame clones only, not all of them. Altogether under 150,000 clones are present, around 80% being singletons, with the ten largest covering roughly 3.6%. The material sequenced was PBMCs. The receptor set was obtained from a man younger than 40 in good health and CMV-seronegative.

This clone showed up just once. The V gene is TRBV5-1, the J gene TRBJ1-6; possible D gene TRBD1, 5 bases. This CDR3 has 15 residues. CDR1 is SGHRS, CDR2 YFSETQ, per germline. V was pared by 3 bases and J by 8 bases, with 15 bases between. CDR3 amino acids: CASSYYVDTDSPLHF. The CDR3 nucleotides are TGCGCCAGCAGCTATTATGTGGACACAGATTCACCCCTCCACTTT.

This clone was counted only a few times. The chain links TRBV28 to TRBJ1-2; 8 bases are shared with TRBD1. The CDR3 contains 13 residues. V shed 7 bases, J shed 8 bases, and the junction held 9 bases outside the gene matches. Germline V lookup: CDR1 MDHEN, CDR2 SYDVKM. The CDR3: CASKLQGGEGYTF. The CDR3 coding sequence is TGTGCCAGCAAGCTACAGGGGGGCGAAGGCTACACCTTC.

This CDR3 reads CASTLGGVSNEQFF. The CDR3 DNA reads as TGTGCCAGCACCCTTGGAGGCGTGAGTAATGAGCAGTTCTTC. The chain has TRBV6-5 and TRBJ2-1; D perhaps matches TRBD2 (5 bases). With 7 bases removed from V and 7 bases from J, the gap between germline ends came to 17 bases. Germline V gives CDR1 MNHEY, CDR2 SVGAGI. This CDR3 is built from 14 residues.

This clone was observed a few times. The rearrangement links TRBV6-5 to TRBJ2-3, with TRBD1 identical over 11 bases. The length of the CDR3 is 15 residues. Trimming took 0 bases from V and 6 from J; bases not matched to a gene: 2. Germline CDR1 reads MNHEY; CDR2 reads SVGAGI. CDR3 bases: TGTGCCAGCAGTTACTCGGGACAGGGGGGGGATACGCAGTATTTT. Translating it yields CASSYSGQGGDTQYF.

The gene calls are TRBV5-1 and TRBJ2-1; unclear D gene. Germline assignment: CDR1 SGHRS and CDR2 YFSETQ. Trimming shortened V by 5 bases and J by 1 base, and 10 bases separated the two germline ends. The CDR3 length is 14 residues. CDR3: CASRVSESYNEQFF. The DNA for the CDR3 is TGCGCCAGCAGGGTAAGCGAGTCCTACAATGAGCAGTTCTTC. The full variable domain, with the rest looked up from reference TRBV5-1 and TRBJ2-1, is KAGVTQTPRYLIKTRGQQVTLSCSPISGHRSVSWYQQTPGQGLQFLFEYFSETQRNKGNFPGRFSGRQFSNSRSEMNVSTLELGDSALYLCASRVSESYNEQFFGPGTRLTVL.

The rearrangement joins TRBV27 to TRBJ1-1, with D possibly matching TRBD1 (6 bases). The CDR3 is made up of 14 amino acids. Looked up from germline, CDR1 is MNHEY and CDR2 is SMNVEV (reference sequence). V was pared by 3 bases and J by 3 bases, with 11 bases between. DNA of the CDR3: TGTGCCAGCAGTTTCAACAGGGCGGACACTGAAGCTTTCTTT. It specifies CASSFNRADTEAFF.

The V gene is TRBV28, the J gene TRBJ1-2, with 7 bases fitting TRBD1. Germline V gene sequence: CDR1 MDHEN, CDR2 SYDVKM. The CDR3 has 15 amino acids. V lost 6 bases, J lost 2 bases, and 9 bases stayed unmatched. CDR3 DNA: TGTGCCAGCAGGGAAGGGGGCACCACCAACTATGGCTACACCTTC. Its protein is CASREGGTTNYGYTF.

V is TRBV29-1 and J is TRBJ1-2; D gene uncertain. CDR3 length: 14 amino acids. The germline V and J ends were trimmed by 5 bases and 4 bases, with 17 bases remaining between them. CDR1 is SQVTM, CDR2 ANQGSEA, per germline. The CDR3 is CSVTPWVETYGYTF. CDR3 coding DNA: TGCAGCGTTACCCCTTGGGTGGAGACCTATGGCTACACCTTC.

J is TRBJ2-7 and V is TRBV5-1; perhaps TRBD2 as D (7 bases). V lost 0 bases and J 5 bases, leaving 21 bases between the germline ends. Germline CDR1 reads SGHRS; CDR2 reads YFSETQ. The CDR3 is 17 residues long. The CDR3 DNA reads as TGCGCCAGCAGCTTGGCCCGAGGGCGGACGGGGGGCAACGAGCAGTACTTC. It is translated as CASSLARGRTGGNEQYF.

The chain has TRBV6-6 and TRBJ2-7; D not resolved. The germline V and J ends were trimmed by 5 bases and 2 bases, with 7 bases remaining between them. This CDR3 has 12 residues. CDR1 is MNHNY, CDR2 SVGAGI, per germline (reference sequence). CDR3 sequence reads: CASSAVTYEQYF. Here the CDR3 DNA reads TGTGCCAGCAGTGCAGTTACCTACGAGCAGTACTTC.

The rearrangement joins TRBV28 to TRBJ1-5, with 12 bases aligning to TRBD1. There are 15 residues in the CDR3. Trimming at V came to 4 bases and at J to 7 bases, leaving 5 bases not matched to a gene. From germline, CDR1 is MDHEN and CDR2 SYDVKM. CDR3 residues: CASSSPGTGGQPQHF. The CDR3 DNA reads TGTGCCAGCAGTTCACCGGGGACAGGGGGCCAGCCCCAGCATTTT.

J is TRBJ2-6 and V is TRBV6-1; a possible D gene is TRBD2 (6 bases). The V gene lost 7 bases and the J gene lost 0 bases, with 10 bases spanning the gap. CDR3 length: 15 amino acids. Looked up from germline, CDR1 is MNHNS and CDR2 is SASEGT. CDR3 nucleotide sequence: TGTGCCAGCAAGGGACTGAACTCTGGGGCCAACGTCCTGACTTTC. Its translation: CASKGLNSGANVLTF.

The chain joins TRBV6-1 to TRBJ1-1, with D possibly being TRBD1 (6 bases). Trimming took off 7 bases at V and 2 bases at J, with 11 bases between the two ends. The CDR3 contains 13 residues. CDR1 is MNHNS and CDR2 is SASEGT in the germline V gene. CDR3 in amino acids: CASILQGNTEAFF. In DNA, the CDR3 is TGTGCCAGCATCCTACAGGGTAACACTGAAGCTTTCTTT.

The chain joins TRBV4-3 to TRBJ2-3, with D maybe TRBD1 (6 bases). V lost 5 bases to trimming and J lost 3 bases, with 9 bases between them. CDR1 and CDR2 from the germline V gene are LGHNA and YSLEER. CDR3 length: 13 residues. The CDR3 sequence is CASSVQGTDTQYF. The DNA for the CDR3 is TGCGCCAGCAGCGTCCAGGGGACAGATACGCAGTATTTT.

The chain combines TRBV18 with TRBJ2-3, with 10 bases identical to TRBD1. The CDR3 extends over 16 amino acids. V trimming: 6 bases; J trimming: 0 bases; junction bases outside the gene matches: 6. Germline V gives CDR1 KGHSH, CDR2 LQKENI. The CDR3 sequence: CASSGQGMRSTDTQYF. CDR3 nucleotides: TGTGCCAGCTCGGGACAGGGGATGAGGAGCACAGATACGCAGTATTTT.

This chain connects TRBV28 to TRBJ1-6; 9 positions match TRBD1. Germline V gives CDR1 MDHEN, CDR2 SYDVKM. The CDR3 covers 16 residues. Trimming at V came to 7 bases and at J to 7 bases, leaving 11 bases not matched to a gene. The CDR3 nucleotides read TGTGCCAGCAACCTCATGCAGGGACAGGGCAATTCACCCCTCCACTTT. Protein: CASNLMQGQGNSPLHF.

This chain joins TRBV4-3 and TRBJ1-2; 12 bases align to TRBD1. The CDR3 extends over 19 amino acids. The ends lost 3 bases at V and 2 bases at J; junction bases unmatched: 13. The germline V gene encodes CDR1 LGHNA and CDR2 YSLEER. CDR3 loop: CASSHQAPGQGARNYGYTF. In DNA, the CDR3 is TGCGCCAGCAGCCATCAAGCACCGGGACAGGGGGCGAGAAACTATGGCTACACCTTC.

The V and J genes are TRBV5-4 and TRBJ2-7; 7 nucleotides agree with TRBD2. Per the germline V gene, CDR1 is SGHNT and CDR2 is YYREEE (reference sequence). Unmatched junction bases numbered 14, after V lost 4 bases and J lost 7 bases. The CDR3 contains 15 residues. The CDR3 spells CASSPASGTGKEQYF. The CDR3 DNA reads TGTGCCAGCAGCCCAGCCAGCGGGACGGGTAAAGAGCAGTACTTC.

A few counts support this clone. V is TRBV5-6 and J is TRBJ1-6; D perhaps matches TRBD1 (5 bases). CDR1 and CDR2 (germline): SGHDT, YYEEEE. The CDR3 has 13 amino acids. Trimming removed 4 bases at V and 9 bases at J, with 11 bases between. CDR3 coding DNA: TGTGCCAGCAGCCTCGGGACTTCTTCACCCCTCCACTTT. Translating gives CASSLGTSSPLHF.

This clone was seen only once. CDR3 DNA: TGCAGCGATCTAACAGGGTCCCGGGGCTACACCTTC. This translates into CSDLTGSRGYTF. The chain links TRBV29-1 to TRBJ1-2, with D possibly matching TRBD1 (6 bases). Trimming took 7 bases from V and 8 from J, leaving 17 bases between them. CDR1 and CDR2 (germline): SQVTM, ANQGSEA. The CDR3 loop spans 12 amino acids. Full variable domain (rest looked up from reference TRBV29-1 and TRBJ1-2): SAVISQKPSRDICQRGTSLTIQCQVDSQVTMMFWYRQQPGQSLTLIATANQGSEATYESGFVIDKFPISRPNLTFSTLTVSNMSPEDSSIYLCSDLTGSRGYTFGSGTRLTVV.

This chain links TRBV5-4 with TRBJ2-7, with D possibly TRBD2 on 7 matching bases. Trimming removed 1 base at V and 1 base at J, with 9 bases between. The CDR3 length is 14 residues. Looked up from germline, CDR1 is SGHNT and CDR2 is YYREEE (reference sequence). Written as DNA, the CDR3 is TGTGCCAGCAGCTTGAAGGGGGGGTCCTACGAGCAGTACTTC. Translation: CASSLKGGSYEQYF.

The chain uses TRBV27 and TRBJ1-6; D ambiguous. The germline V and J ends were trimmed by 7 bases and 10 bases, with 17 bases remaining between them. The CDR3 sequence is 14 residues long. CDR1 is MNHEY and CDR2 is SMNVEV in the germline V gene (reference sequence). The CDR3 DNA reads TGTGCCAGCAAGTCGAGAGGGATGGCATCACCCCTCCACTTT. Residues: CASKSRGMASPLHF.

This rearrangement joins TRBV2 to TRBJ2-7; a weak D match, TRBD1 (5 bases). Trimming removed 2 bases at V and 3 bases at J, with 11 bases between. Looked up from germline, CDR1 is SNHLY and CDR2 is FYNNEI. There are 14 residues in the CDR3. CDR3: CASSEPPGIYEQYF. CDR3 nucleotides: TGTGCCAGCAGTGAACCCCCAGGGATCTACGAGCAGTACTTC.

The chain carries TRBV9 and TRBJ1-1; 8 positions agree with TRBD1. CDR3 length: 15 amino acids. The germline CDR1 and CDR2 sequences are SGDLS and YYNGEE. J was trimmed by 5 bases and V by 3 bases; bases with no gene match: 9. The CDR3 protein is CASSGKTGVGTEAFF. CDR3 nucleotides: TGTGCCAGCAGCGGAAAGACAGGGGTCGGGACTGAAGCTTTCTTT.

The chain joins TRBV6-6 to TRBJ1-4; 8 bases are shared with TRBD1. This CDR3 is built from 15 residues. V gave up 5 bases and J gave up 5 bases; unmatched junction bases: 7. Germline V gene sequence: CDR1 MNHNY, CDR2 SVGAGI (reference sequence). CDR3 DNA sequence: TGTGCCAGCAGTCCCGGACAGGGCGGGAATGAAAAACTGTTTTTT. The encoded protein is CASSPGQGGNEKLFF.

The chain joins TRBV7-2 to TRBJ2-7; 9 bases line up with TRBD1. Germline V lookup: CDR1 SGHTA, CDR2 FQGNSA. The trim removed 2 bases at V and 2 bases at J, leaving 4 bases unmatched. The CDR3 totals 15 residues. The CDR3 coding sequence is TGTGCCAGCAGCTTAAACAGGGGGCTACCCTACGAGCAGTACTTC. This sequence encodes CASSLNRGLPYEQYF. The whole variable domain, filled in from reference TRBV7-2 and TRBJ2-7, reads GAGVSQSPSNKVTEKGKDVELRCDPISGHTALYWYRQSLGQGLEFLIYFQGNSAPDKSGLPSDRFSAERTGGSVSTLTIQRTQQEDSAVYLCASSLNRGLPYEQYFGPGTRLTVT.

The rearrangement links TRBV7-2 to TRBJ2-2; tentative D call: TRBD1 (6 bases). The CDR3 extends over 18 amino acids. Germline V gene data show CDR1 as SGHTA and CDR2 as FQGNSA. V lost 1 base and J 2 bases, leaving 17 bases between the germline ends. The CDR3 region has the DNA TGTGCCAGCAGCTTAGTACTAAAAAGGACAGCTAACACCGGGGAGCTGTTTTTT. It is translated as CASSLVLKRTANTGELFF.

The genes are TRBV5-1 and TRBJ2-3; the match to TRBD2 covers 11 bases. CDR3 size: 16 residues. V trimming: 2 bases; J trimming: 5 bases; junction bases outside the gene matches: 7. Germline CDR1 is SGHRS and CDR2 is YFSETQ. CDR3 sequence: CASSFVAGGRGDTQYF. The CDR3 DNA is TGCGCCAGCAGCTTCGTAGCGGGGGGGCGTGGAGATACGCAGTATTTT.

In DNA, the CDR3 is TGTGCCAGCAGCTTAGGGGGGCTAGGTGAAAAACTGTTTTTT. It encodes CASSLGGLGEKLFF. V is TRBV7-9 and J is TRBJ1-4, with a tentative D call TRBD1 (6 bases). CDR1 is SEHNR, CDR2 FQNEAQ, per germline (reference sequence). This CDR3 comprises 14 residues. The V gene lost 1 base and the J gene lost 7 bases, with 10 bases spanning the gap.

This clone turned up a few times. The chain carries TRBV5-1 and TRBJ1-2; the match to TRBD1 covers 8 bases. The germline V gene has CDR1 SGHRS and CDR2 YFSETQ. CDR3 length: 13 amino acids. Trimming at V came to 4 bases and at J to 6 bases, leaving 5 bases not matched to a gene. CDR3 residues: CASSQGATDGYTF. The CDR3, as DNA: TGCGCCAGCAGCCAGGGGGCGACTGATGGCTACACCTTC. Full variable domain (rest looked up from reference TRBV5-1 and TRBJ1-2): KAGVTQTPRYLIKTRGQQVTLSCSPISGHRSVSWYQQTPGQGLQFLFEYFSETQRNKGNFPGRFSGRQFSNSRSEMNVSTLELGDSALYLCASSQGATDGYTFGSGTRLTVV.